The 19 T cell receptor beta chains in this list originate from one sample, sequenced in a study of low-dose radiotherapy and immunotherapy resistance in tumors. TRAV- and TRBV-specific primers primed first-strand cDNA, covering alpha and beta chains. It was with a constant-region primer and a V-primer adapter that TCRs were amplified over around 18 PCR cycles. TCRdb used MiXCR to reprocess the reads, holding one entry per CDR3 protein. The sample yields more than 50,000 distinct CDR3 sequences, roughly 23% seen once. Regarding time point: after trial treatment. Specified treatment: LDRT plus nivolumab, ipilimumab, low-dose cyclophosphamide and aspirin (RACIN trial). The source material was PBMCs, sampled after low-dose radiotherapy plus immunotherapy. The receptor set was obtained from a male donor with prostate cancer.

In this sample, this clonotype turned up many times. The CDR3 sequence is CASRGGTGGSDSYEQYF. The DNA for the CDR3 is TGTGCCAGTAGAGGGGGGACCGGGGGCTCCGACTCCTACGAGCAGTACTTC. The chain is built from TRBV19 and TRBJ2-7, with D perhaps being TRBD1 or TRBD2 (6 bases each). The CDR3 is 17 residues long. Germline CDR1 is LNHDA and CDR2 is SQIVND (reference sequence). The V end lost 6 bases, the J end lost 0 bases, and 21 bases lay between the germline ends.

The sample holds many counts of this clonotype. This chain connects TRBV7-9 to TRBJ1-4; 12 bases are shared with TRBD1. CDR1 and CDR2 from the germline V gene are SEHNR and FQNEAQ (reference sequence). V was pared by 5 bases and J by 8 bases, with 15 bases of the junction left unmatched. CDR3 length: 18 amino acids. CDR3 loop: CASSLGTGGRSGYEKLFF. As DNA, the CDR3 is TGTGCCAGCAGCCTCGGGACAGGGGGCCGATCCGGTTACGAAAAACTGTTTTTT.

This clonotype was seen ten or more times. The chain has TRBV20-1 and TRBJ2-1, with 13 bases fitting TRBD2. CDR3 length: 14 residues. Trimming removed 6 bases from V and 9 bases from J; junction bases left unmatched: 8. Germline V gives CDR1 DFQATT, CDR2 SNEGSKA (reference sequence). The CDR3 bases are TGCAGTGCACCTACTAGCGGGAGGGGAAGTGAGCAGTTCTTC. It is translated as CSAPTSGRGSEQFF.

This clonotype was counted many times. The chain combines TRBV28 with TRBJ2-1, with D possibly being TRBD2 (8 bases). The CDR3 length is 19 residues. Germline CDR1 is MDHEN and CDR2 is SYDVKM. With 4 bases removed from V and 9 bases from J, the gap between germline ends came to 31 bases. As DNA, the CDR3 is TGTGCCAGCAGTTCTATAACCCAGGGGGGTAGCGGGGTACTAGGTGAGCAGTTCTTC. It encodes CASSSITQGGSGVLGEQFF.

This clonotype was seen repeatedly, ten times or more. The chain is built from TRBV4-2 and TRBJ2-1; D uncertain. Trimming left V 1 base short and J 0 bases short, with 10 bases between. The CDR3 sequence is 16 residues long. Germline values: CDR1 LGHNA, CDR2 YNFKEQ. The CDR3 loop is CASSQVSASSYNEQFF. CDR3 coding DNA: TGTGCCAGCAGCCAAGTATCGGCTAGCTCCTACAATGAGCAGTTCTTC.

This clonotype was recorded at least ten times. The chain couples TRBV6-5 to TRBJ2-5; TRBD1 aligns across 9 bases. Trimming removed 2 bases from V and 2 bases from J; junction bases left unmatched: 6. Germline CDR1 and CDR2: MNHEY and SVGAGI. The CDR3 sequence is 16 residues long. This CDR3 is CASSYPPGQGQETQYF. The CDR3, as DNA: TGTGCCAGCAGTTACCCTCCGGGACAGGGACAAGAGACCCAGTACTTC.

The chain is built from TRBV20-1 and TRBJ1-1; 7 bases line up with TRBD1. The CDR3 contains 14 residues. Germline trimming cut 6 bases from V and 1 base from J; bases unmatched to any gene: 8. Germline lookup yields CDR1 DFQATT and CDR2 SNEGSKA (reference sequence). CDR3 DNA sequence: TGCAGTGCCAACCAGGGACAGAGGAACACTGAAGCTTTCTTT. Translated: CSANQGQRNTEAFF.

This clonotype was picked up a small number of times. A far larger clone is a single base away, which makes a read error likely. The chain uses TRBV11-2 and TRBJ2-1, with D maybe TRBD1 (5 bases). V lost 0 bases and J lost 10, with 16 bases in between. This CDR3 spans 15 amino acids. Germline V lookup: CDR1 SGHAT, CDR2 FQNNGV. In DNA, the CDR3 is TGTGCCAGCAGCTTAGATTGGACAAGCTCCTACGAGCAGTTCTTC. Its protein product is CASSLDWTSSYEQFF.

In its sample, this clonotype was seen many times. The J gene is TRBJ2-1, the V gene TRBV19; the D gene is possibly TRBD1 (7 bases). This CDR3 is built from 13 residues. Germline V gene sequence: CDR1 LNHDA, CDR2 SQIVND (reference sequence). V was shortened by 5 bases and J by 13 bases, with 18 bases between the two germline ends. The CDR3 sequence is CASSSTGDLAQFF. The CDR3 DNA reads TGTGCCAGTAGTTCAACAGGGGACTTAGCTCAGTTCTTC.

This clonotype was seen repeatedly, ten times or more. This chain connects TRBV9 to TRBJ2-5; maybe TRBD1 (6 bases). Germline V gene lookup returns CDR1 SGDLS and CDR2 YYNGEE. The V gene lost 4 bases and the J gene lost 1 base, with 11 bases spanning the gap. The length of the CDR3 is 14 residues. The CDR3 DNA sequence: TGTGCCAGCAGCCTCGGGACAATCCAAGAGACCCAGTACTTC. Translation gives CASSLGTIQETQYF.

This clonotype was counted many times. The chain carries TRBV7-9 and TRBJ2-3; possible D gene TRBD1, 6 bases. V was trimmed by 5 bases and J by 5 bases, leaving 20 bases between them. Germline V CDR1 and CDR2: SEHNR, FQNEAQ (reference sequence). The CDR3 spans 16 residues. The CDR3 loop reads CASSPPLRQARDTQYF. For the CDR3, the DNA is TGTGCCAGCAGCCCGCCCCTCCGACAGGCAAGAGATACGCAGTATTTT. Full variable domain (missing parts from reference TRBV7-9 and TRBJ2-3): DTGVSQNPRHKITKRGQNVTFRCDPISEHNRLYWYRQTLGQGPEFLTYFQNEAQLEKSRLLSDRFSAERPKGSFSTLEIQRTEQGDSAMYLCASSPPLRQARDTQYFGPGTRLTVL.

This clonotype was recorded at least ten times. The chain joins TRBV7-9 to TRBJ1-6, with no clear D. The CDR3 runs 17 residues. V was cut by 0 bases and J by 5 bases, with 14 bases left in between. In germline, CDR1 is SEHNR, CDR2 FQNEAQ (reference sequence). CDR3 in amino acids: CASSLAGDLLNNSPLHF. The DNA for the CDR3 is TGTGCCAGCAGCTTAGCGGGCGACCTACTAAATAATTCACCCCTCCACTTT.

This clonotype was picked up many times. CDR3 nucleotide sequence: TGTGCCAGCAGCCAAGCTAGCGGGGGCCGAGCATCCTACGAGCAGTACTTC. This translates into CASSQASGGRASYEQYF. This chain joins TRBV3-1 and TRBJ2-7, with 10 nucleotides matching TRBD2. Germline trimming cut 1 base from V and 1 base from J; bases unmatched to any gene: 7. This CDR3 region has 17 residues. Germline V CDR1 and CDR2: LGHDT, YNNKEL (reference sequence).

This clonotype was recorded many times. V usage is TRBV5-1 and J usage is TRBJ1-5, with a tentative D call TRBD1 (5 bases). Germline V lookup: CDR1 SGHRS, CDR2 YFSETQ. Between the trimmed V and J ends, which lost 3 bases and 7 bases, there was a span of 14 bases. The CDR3 loop spans 14 amino acids. The CDR3 reads CASSSGVEGQPQHF. CDR3 nucleotide sequence: TGCGCCAGCAGCTCGGGGGTCGAAGGGCAGCCCCAGCATTTT. Using reference TRBV5-1 and TRBJ1-5 for the parts outside the CDR3, the full variable domain is KAGVTQTPRYLIKTRGQQVTLSCSPISGHRSVSWYQQTPGQGLQFLFEYFSETQRNKGNFPGRFSGRQFSNSRSEMNVSTLELGDSALYLCASSSGVEGQPQHFGDGTRLSIL.

This clonotype has at least ten counts. The V call is TRBV28, the J call TRBJ2-7; 12 bases line up with TRBD2. V lost 6 bases and J lost 3; bases outside the gene matches: 6. CDR3 size: 15 residues. Germline V gene data show CDR1 as MDHEN and CDR2 as SYDVKM. The CDR3 DNA follows: TGTGCCAGCAGCAATCCGGGACTAGCGGGCTACGAGCAGTACTTC. Residues: CASSNPGLAGYEQYF. Using reference TRBV28 and TRBJ2-7 for the parts outside the CDR3, the full variable domain is DVKVTQSSRYLVKRTGEKVFLECVQDMDHENMFWYRQDPGLGLRLIYFSYDVKMKEKGDIPEGYSVSREKKERFSLILESASTNQTSMYLCASSNPGLAGYEQYFGPGTRLTVT.

In its sample, this clonotype was seen many times. The rearrangement joins TRBV7-9 to TRBJ2-3; TRBD1 matches 8 bases. Germline values: CDR1 SEHNR, CDR2 FQNEAQ (reference sequence). With 1 base clipped from V and 13 bases from J, the junction kept 13 bases outside the gene matches. The CDR3 consists of 15 residues. In DNA form, the CDR3 reads TGTGCCAGCAGCTTAGTGGGCAGGGGGCCAGAGTTCAAGTATTTT. Protein sequence: CASSLVGRGPEFKYF.

This clonotype was detected ten times or more. The J gene is TRBJ1-2, the V gene TRBV30; TRBD1 is a possible D gene (6 bases). Germline V gene sequence: CDR1 GTSNPN, CDR2 SVGIG (reference sequence). The CDR3 consists of 15 residues. Trimming removed 4 bases from V and 2 bases from J, with 17 bases in between. This CDR3 reads CAWNSGIRGNYGYTF. In DNA form, the CDR3 reads TGTGCCTGGAATTCCGGGATCAGGGGAAACTATGGCTACACCTTC. Supplemented by reference TRBV30 and TRBJ1-2, the full variable domain reads SQTIHQWPATLVQPVGSPLSLECTVEGTSNPNLYWYRQAAGRGLQLLFYSVGIGQISSEVPQNLSASRPQDRQFILSSKKLLLSDSGFYLCAWNSGIRGNYGYTFGSGTRLTVV.

This clonotype was counted ten times or more. The J gene is TRBJ2-1, the V gene TRBV20-1; 12 bases agree with TRBD2. The CDR3 covers 16 residues. Germline V gene data show CDR1 as DFQATT and CDR2 as SNEGSKA (reference sequence). The trim removed 5 bases at V and 3 bases at J, leaving 8 bases unmatched. CDR3 region: CSAPRTSGVFYNEQFF. The CDR3 DNA sequence: TGCAGTGCTCCTCGGACTAGCGGGGTTTTCTACAATGAGCAGTTCTTC.

This clonotype showed up many times. The gene calls are TRBV2 and TRBJ1-4; D is ambiguous. This CDR3 spans 15 amino acids. Germline V gene lookup returns CDR1 SNHLY and CDR2 FYNNEI. Trimming left V 3 bases short and J 0 bases short, with 8 bases between. CDR3 in DNA: TGTGCCAGCAGTGATCTAGGAGCAACTAATGAAAAACTGTTTTTT. This codes for CASSDLGATNEKLFF.